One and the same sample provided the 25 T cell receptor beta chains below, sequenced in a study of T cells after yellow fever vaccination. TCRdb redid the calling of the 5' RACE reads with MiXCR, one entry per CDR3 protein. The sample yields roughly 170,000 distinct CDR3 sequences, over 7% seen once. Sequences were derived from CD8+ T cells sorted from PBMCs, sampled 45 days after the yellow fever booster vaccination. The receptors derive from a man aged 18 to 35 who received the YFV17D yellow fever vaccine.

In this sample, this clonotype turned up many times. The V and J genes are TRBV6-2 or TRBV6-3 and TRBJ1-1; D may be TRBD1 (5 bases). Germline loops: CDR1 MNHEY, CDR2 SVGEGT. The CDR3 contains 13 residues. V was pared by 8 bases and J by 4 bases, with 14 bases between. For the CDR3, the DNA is TGTGCCAGCCGCTCTAGGGACGGCACTGAAGCTTTCTTT. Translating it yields CASRSRDGTEAFF.

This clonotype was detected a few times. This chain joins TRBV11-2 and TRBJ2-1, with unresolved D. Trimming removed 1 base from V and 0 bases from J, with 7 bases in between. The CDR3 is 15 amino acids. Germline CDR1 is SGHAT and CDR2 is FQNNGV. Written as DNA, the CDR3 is TGTGCCAGCAGCTTAGTGTCGGGCTCCTACAATGAGCAGTTCTTC. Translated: CASSLVSGSYNEQFF.

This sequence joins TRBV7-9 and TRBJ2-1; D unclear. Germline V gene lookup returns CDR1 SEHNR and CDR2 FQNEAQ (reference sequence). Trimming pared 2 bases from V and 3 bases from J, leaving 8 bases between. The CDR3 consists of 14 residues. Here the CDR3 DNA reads TGTGCCAGCAGCTTATCGGCGAACTACAATGAGCAGTTCTTC. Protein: CASSLSANYNEQFF. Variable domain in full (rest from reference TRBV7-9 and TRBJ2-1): DTGVSQNPRHKITKRGQNVTFRCDPISEHNRLYWYRQTLGQGPEFLTYFQNEAQLEKSRLLSDRFSAERPKGSFSTLEIQRTEQGDSAMYLCASSLSANYNEQFFGPGTRLTVL.

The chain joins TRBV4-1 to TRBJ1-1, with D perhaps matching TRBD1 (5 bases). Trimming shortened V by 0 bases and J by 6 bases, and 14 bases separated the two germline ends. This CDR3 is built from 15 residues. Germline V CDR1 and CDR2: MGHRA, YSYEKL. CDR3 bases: TGCGCCAGCAGCCAAGACGATCGGGGGGTGGCTGAAGCTTTCTTT. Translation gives CASSQDDRGVAEAFF.

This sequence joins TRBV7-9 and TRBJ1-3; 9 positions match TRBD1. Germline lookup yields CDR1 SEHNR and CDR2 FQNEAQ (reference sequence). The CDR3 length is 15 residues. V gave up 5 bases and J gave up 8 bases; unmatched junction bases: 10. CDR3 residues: CASSPRDRASDTIYF. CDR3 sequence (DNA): TGTGCCAGCAGCCCTCGGGACAGGGCATCGGACACCATATATTTT.

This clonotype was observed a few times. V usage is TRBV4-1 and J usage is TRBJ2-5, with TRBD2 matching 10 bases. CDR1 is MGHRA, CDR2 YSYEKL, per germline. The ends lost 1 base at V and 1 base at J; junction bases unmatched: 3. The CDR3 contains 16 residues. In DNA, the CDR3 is TGCGCCAGCAGCCAAGTTCAGCGGGGGGGCCAAGAGACCCAGTACTTC. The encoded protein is CASSQVQRGGQETQYF.

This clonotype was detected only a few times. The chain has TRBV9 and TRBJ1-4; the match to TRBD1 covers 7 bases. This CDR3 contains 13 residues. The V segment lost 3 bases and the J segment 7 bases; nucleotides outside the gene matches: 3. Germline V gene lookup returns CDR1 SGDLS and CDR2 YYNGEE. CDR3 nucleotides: TGTGCCAGCAGCGACAGGGGTGGTGAAAAACTGTTTTTT. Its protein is CASSDRGGEKLFF.

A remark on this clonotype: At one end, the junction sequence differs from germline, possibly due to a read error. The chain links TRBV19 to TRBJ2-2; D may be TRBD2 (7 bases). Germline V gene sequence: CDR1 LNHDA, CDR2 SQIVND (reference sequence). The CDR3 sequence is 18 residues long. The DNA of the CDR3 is TGCGCCAGTAGGGGGGGTGATGAACCTCACGCGAACACCGGGGAGCTGTTTTTT. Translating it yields CASRGGDEPHANTGELFF.

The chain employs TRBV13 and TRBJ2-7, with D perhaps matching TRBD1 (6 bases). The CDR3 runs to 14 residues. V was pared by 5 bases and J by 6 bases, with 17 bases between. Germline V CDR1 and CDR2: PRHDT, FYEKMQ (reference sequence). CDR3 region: CASSPRTEKLEQYV. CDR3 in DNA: TGTGCCAGCAGCCCCCGGACAGAGAAACTCGAGCAGTACGTC.

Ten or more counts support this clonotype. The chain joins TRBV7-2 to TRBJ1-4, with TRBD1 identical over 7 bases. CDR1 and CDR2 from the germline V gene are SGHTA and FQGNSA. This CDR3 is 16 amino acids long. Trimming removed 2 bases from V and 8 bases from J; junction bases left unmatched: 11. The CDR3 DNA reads TGTGCCAGCAGCTTATGGGTGGCAGGGGGGAGCGAAAAACTGTTTTTT. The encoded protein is CASSLWVAGGSEKLFF.

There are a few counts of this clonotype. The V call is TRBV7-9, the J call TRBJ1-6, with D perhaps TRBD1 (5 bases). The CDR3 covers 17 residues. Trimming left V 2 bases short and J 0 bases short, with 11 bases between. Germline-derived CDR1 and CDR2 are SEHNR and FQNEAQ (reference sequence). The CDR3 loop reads CASSLLGTDSYNSPLHF. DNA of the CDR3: TGTGCCAGCAGCTTACTCGGGACGGACTCCTATAATTCACCCCTCCACTTT. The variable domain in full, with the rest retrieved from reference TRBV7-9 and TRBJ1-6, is DTGVSQNPRHKITKRGQNVTFRCDPISEHNRLYWYRQTLGQGPEFLTYFQNEAQLEKSRLLSDRFSAERPKGSFSTLEIQRTEQGDSAMYLCASSLLGTDSYNSPLHFGNGTRLTVT.

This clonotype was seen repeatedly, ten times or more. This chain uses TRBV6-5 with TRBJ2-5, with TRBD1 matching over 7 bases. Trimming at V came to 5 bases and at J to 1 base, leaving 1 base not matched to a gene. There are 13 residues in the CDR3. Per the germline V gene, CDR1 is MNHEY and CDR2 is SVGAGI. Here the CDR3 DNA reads TGTGCCAGCAGTCGGGACAGCCAAGAGACCCAGTACTTC. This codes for CASSRDSQETQYF.

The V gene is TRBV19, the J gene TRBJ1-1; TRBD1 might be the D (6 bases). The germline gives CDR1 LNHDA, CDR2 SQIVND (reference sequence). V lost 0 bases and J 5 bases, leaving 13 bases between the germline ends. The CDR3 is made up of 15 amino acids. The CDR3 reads CASSIDPGGATEAFF. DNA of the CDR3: TGTGCCAGTAGTATAGACCCCGGGGGCGCGACTGAAGCTTTCTTT.

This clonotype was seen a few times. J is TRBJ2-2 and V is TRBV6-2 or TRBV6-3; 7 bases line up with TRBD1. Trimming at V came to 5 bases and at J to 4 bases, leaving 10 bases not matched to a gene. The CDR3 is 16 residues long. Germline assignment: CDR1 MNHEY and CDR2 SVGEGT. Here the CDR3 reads CASSRPGQLSTGELFF. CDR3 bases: TGTGCCAGCAGTCGACCGGGACAGCTGAGCACCGGGGAGCTGTTTTTT.

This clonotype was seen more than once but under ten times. DNA of the CDR3: TGTGCCAGCAAAGACAGGTCGAACACTGAAGCTTTCTTT. This codes for CASKDRSNTEAFF. The chain is built from TRBV11-2 and TRBJ1-1; maybe TRBD1 (6 bases). CDR1 is SGHAT and CDR2 is FQNNGV in the germline V gene. The CDR3 sequence is 13 residues long. Trimming took off 7 bases at V and 1 base at J, with 10 bases between the two ends.

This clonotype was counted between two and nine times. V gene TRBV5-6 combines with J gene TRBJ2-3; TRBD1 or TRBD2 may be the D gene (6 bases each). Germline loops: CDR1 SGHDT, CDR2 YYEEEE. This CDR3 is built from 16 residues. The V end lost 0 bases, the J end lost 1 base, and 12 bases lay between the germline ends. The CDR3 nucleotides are TGTGCCAGCAGCTTGGAGGGGGGTGGCGGCACAGATACGCAGTATTTT. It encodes CASSLEGGGGTDTQYF.

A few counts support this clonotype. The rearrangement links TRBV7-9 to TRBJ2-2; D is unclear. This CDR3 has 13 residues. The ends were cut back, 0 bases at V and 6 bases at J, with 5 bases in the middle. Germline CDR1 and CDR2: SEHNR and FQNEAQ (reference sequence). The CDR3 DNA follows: TGTGCCAGCAGCTTAGCGTACGCCGGGGAGCTGTTTTTT. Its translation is CASSLAYAGELFF.

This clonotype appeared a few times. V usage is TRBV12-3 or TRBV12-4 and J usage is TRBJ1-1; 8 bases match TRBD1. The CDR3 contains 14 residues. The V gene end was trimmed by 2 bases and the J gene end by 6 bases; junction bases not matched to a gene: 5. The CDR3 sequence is CASSLYGQGPEAFF. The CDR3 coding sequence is TGTGCCAGCAGTTTATATGGACAGGGCCCTGAAGCTTTCTTT.

CDR3 nucleotides: TGTGCCAGCACGCTCCGGGACAGGGTAAACTATGGCTACACCTTC. This gives the protein CASTLRDRVNYGYTF. The V and J genes are TRBV6-6 and TRBJ1-2, with 9 nucleotides matching TRBD1. Germline CDR1 and CDR2: MNHNY and SVGAGI (reference sequence). V trimming: 7 bases; J trimming: 2 bases; junction bases outside the gene matches: 8. The CDR3 runs to 15 residues.

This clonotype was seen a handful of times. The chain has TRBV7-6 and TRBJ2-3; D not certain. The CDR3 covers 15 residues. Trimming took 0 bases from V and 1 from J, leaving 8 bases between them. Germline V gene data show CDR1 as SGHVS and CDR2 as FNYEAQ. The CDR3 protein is CASSLANRGTDTQYF. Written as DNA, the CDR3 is TGTGCCAGCAGCTTAGCGAACCGGGGCACAGATACGCAGTATTTT.

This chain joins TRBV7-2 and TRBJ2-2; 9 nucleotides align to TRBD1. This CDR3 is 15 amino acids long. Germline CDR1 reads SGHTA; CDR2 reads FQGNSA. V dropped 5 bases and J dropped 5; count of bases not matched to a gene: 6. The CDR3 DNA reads TGTGCCAGCAGCACACAGGGGGCTAGAACCGGGGAGCTGTTTTTT. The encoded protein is CASSTQGARTGELFF.

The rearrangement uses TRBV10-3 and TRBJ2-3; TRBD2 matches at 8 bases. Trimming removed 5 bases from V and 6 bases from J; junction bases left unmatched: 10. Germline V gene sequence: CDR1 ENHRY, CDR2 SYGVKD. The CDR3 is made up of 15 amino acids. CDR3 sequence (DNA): TGTGCCATCAGTCCAAGCGGGGGTCGGATTGATACGCAGTATTTT. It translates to CAISPSGGRIDTQYF.

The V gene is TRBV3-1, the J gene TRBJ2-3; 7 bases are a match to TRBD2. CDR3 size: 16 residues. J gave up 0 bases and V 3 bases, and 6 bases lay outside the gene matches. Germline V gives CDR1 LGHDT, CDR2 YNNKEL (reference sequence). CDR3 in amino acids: CASSQRGSTSTDTQYF. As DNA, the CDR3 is TGTGCCAGCAGCCAGCGGGGGTCTACTAGCACAGATACGCAGTATTTT.

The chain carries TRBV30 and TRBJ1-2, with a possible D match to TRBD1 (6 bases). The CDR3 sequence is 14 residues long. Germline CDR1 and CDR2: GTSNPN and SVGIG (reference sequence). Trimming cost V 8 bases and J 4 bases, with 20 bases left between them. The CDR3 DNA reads TGTGCCGGGGAAACAGGGCGAAGGCGCTATGGCTACACCTTC. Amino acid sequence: CAGETGRRRYGYTF.

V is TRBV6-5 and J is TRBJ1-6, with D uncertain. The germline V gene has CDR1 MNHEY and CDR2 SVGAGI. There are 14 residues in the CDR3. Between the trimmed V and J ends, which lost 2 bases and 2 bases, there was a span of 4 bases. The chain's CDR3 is CASSYKAYNSPLHF. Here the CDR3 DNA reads TGTGCCAGCAGTTACAAGGCCTATAATTCACCCCTCCACTTT.